The 26 T cell receptor beta chains below all came from one sample that was sequenced in a study of cytomegalovirus exposure and HLA in healthy donors. Both 60 Vbeta primers and 13 Jbeta primers went into the PCR. Produced via immunoSEQ multiplex PCR; TCRdb's table is partial and in-frame only. This sample has 100,000 to 150,000 clones, with around 82% found just once. The sample taken for sequencing was PBMCs. Source of these receptors: a boy under 18 in good health and CMV-seronegative.

The chain uses TRBV5-8 and TRBJ2-1, with D hard to call. The CDR3 runs 13 residues. V shed 4 bases and J shed 8 bases, with 13 bases lying between them. Germline V gene lookup returns CDR1 SGHTS and CDR2 YDEGEE. CDR3 protein: CASSPGHGYEQFF. In DNA form, the CDR3 reads TGTGCCAGCAGCCCCGGCCACGGGTATGAGCAGTTCTTC.

This clone occurred once. The chain employs TRBV2 and TRBJ1-1; TRBD1 matches at 7 bases. The germline CDR1 and CDR2 sequences are SNHLY and FYNNEI. V gave up 3 bases and J gave up 5 bases; unmatched junction bases: 6. The CDR3 has 14 amino acids. The chain's CDR3 is CASSEEGARTEAFF. The CDR3 region has the DNA TGTGCCAGCAGTGAGGAGGGGGCTAGGACTGAAGCTTTCTTT. The variable domain in full, with the rest retrieved from reference TRBV2 and TRBJ1-1, is EPEVTQTPSHQVTQMGQEVILRCVPISNHLYFYWYRQILGQKVEFLVSFYNNEISEKSEIFDDQFSVERPDGSNFTLKIRSTKLEDSAMYFCASSEEGARTEAFFGQGTRLTVV.

The CDR3 sequence: CASSPTASNEQFF. As DNA, the CDR3 is TGTGCCAGCAGCCCCACAGCCTCGAATGAGCAGTTCTTC. This sequence joins TRBV9 and TRBJ2-1, with no clear D. The CDR3 has 13 residues. The ends were cut back, 4 bases at V and 7 bases at J, with 12 bases in the middle. Germline CDR1 reads SGDLS; CDR2 reads YYNGEE.

This clone came up a few times. This chain joins TRBV18 and TRBJ1-2, with 8 bases fitting TRBD1. CDR3 length: 17 amino acids. CDR1 is KGHSH and CDR2 is LQKENI in the germline V gene. V lost 6 bases, J lost 1 base, and 13 bases stayed unmatched. The CDR3 here is CASSPADRGFGNYGYTF. CDR3 nucleotides: TGTGCCAGCTCCCCGGCCGACAGGGGTTTTGGTAACTATGGCTACACCTTC. Full variable domain (missing parts from reference TRBV18 and TRBJ1-2): NAGVMQNPRHLVRRRGQEARLRCSPMKGHSHVYWYRQLPEEGLKFMVYLQKENIIDESGMPKERFSAEFPKEGPSILRIQQVVRGDSAAYFCASSPADRGFGNYGYTFGSGTRLTVV.

The chain uses TRBV7-8 and TRBJ1-5; D is perhaps TRBD1 (6 bases). The CDR3 spans 17 residues. Germline lookup yields CDR1 SGHVS and CDR2 FQNEAQ. V was clipped by 0 bases and J by 5 bases, with 17 bases between them. The CDR3 spells CASSLAWPGDEDQPQHF. DNA of the CDR3: TGTGCCAGCAGCTTAGCGTGGCCAGGGGATGAGGATCAGCCCCAGCATTTT. Looking up the rest from reference TRBV7-8 and TRBJ1-5 gives the full variable domain: GAGVSQSPRYKVAKRGQDVALRCDPISGHVSLFWYQQALGQGPEFLTYFQNEAQLDKSGLPSDRFFAERPEGSVSTLKIQRTQQEDSAVYLCASSLAWPGDEDQPQHFGDGTRLSIL.

The CDR3 sequence: CASRLAGETYEQYF. The CDR3 DNA follows: TGTGCCAGCCGACTAGCGGGGGAGACCTACGAGCAGTACTTC. The genes are TRBV6-1 and TRBJ2-7; 12 positions agree with TRBD2. Germline assignment: CDR1 MNHNS and CDR2 SASEGT. Trimming removed 8 bases from V and 2 bases from J; junction bases left unmatched: 4. The CDR3 length is 14 residues.

V is TRBV19 and J is TRBJ1-2, with D possibly matching TRBD1 (6 bases). This CDR3 has 15 amino acids. Per germline, CDR1 LNHDA and CDR2 SQIVND (reference sequence). Trimming pared 2 bases from V and 0 bases from J, leaving 10 bases between. CDR3 DNA sequence: TGTGCCAGTAGTATACAGGGGCAAACTAACTATGGCTACACCTTC. This encodes CASSIQGQTNYGYTF. Variable domain in full (rest from reference TRBV19 and TRBJ1-2): DGGITQSPKYLFRKEGQNVTLSCEQNLNHDAMYWYRQDPGQGLRLIYYSQIVNDFQKGDIAEGYSVSREKKESFPLTVTSAQKNPTAFYLCASSIQGQTNYGYTFGSGTRLTVV.

The chain employs TRBV2 and TRBJ2-2; unclear D gene. V was cut by 4 bases and J by 8 bases, with 11 bases left in between. CDR1 is SNHLY and CDR2 is FYNNEI in the germline V gene. The CDR3 consists of 13 residues. CDR3 sequence reads: CASSANKPGELFF. The CDR3 DNA is TGTGCCAGCAGTGCGAACAAACCGGGGGAGCTGTTTTTT. Full variable domain (missing parts from reference TRBV2 and TRBJ2-2): EPEVTQTPSHQVTQMGQEVILRCVPISNHLYFYWYRQILGQKVEFLVSFYNNEISEKSEIFDDQFSVERPDGSNFTLKIRSTKLEDSAMYFCASSANKPGELFFGEGSRLTVL.

The CDR3 DNA sequence: TGTGCCAGCAGCTCGGGCCGGGATAATGAAAAACTGTTTTTT. Translation: CASSSGRDNEKLFF. The chain links TRBV7-9 to TRBJ1-4; D gene unclear. The length of the CDR3 is 14 residues. V was shortened by 4 bases and J by 4 bases, with 10 bases between the two germline ends. Germline loops: CDR1 SEHNR, CDR2 FQNEAQ (reference sequence).

This rearrangement joins TRBV4-3 to TRBJ1-4, with TRBD1 as a possible D gene (5 bases). The CDR3 extends over 17 amino acids. Deletions cut 3 bases from V and 4 bases from J, with 18 bases between. CDR1 is LGHNA, CDR2 YSLEER, per germline. CDR3 DNA: TGCGCCAGCAGCCAGAGTTCCGCAGGGTTTAGTAATGAAAAACTGTTTTTT. Translation: CASSQSSAGFSNEKLFF.

The chain couples TRBV5-1 to TRBJ2-7, with D tentatively TRBD2 (5 bases). The CDR3 is 14 amino acids. The ends were cut back, 0 bases at V and 3 bases at J, with 10 bases in the middle. Germline values: CDR1 SGHRS, CDR2 YFSETQ. The CDR3, as DNA: TGCGCCAGCAGCTTGGGTGCGGAGGTCTACGAGCAGTACTTC. It is translated as CASSLGAEVYEQYF.

V gene TRBV18 combines with J gene TRBJ2-7; possible D gene TRBD2, 5 bases. The germline V gene encodes CDR1 KGHSH and CDR2 LQKENI. The CDR3 is 17 amino acids. With 3 bases removed from V and 10 bases from J, the gap between germline ends came to 28 bases. CDR3 in DNA: TGTGCCAGCTCACCCCCTAAGCCGACGGGAAAGGCCGGTCCCCAGTACTTC. This gives the protein CASSPPKPTGKAGPQYF.

CDR3 in amino acids: CASSSGLTEAFF. CDR3 in DNA: TGTGCCAGCAGCTCAGGGCTCACTGAAGCTTTCTTT. V gene TRBV7-2 combines with J gene TRBJ1-1; tentatively, D is TRBD1 (5 bases). Germline CDR1 SGHTA, CDR2 FQGNSA. With 4 bases removed from V and 4 bases from J, the gap between germline ends came to 7 bases. CDR3 size: 12 residues. The whole variable domain, filled in from reference TRBV7-2 and TRBJ1-1, reads GAGVSQSPSNKVTEKGKDVELRCDPISGHTALYWYRQSLGQGLEFLIYFQGNSAPDKSGLPSDRFSAERTGGSVSTLTIQRTQQEDSAVYLCASSSGLTEAFFGQGTRLTVV.

This rearrangement joins TRBV5-4 to TRBJ2-1; a weak D match, TRBD1 (5 bases). The CDR3 length is 17 residues. Germline CDR1 reads SGHNT; CDR2 reads YYREEE (reference sequence). V lost 4 bases and J 2 bases, leaving 19 bases between the germline ends. Here the CDR3 DNA reads TGTGCCAGCAGCCAAATAGACAGACCGTTTACCTACAATGAGCAGTTCTTC. Translating gives CASSQIDRPFTYNEQFF.

The rearrangement uses TRBV5-1 and TRBJ1-4; TRBD1 agrees at 7 bases. The CDR3 consists of 15 residues. Germline assignment: CDR1 SGHRS and CDR2 YFSETQ. V lost 5 bases, J lost 6 bases, and 10 bases stayed unmatched. The CDR3 DNA follows: TGCGCCAGCAGACAGGGGACAGTCGGGGATGAAAAACTGTTTTTT. Protein product: CASRQGTVGDEKLFF.

The chain has TRBV11-2 and TRBJ2-3; maybe TRBD1 (5 bases). The CDR3 runs to 15 residues. V was shortened by 5 bases and J by 2 bases, with 14 bases between the two germline ends. Germline CDR1 SGHAT, CDR2 FQNNGV. For the CDR3, the DNA is TGTGCCAGCAGCGCCACAGCAGGGTACACAGATACGCAGTATTTT. Protein product: CASSATAGYTDTQYF.

CDR3 in amino acids: CASSPSGSGNTIYF. Here the CDR3 DNA reads TGCGCCAGCAGCCCATCAGGCTCTGGAAACACCATATATTTT. The chain is built from TRBV4-3 and TRBJ1-3; D not certain. The CDR3 covers 14 residues. CDR1 LGHNA and CDR2 YSLEER come from the germline V gene. The V end was cut by 4 bases, the J end by 0 bases, with 7 bases between.

Only a few counts were recorded for this clone. This chain joins TRBV19 and TRBJ1-3; D uncertain. Trimming removed 5 bases from V and 4 bases from J, with 15 bases in between. Looked up from germline, CDR1 is LNHDA and CDR2 is SQIVND (reference sequence). This CDR3 region has 15 residues. Here the CDR3 reads CASSPYDILGNTIYF. In DNA form, the CDR3 reads TGTGCCAGTAGTCCCTATGACATACTCGGAAACACCATATATTTT.

This chain's CDR3 is CASSPTNSLGYTF. The CDR3 bases are TGTGCCAGCAGCCCTACGAACTCCTTAGGCTACACCTTC. The chain recombines TRBV11-1 with TRBJ1-2; D not resolved. Germline assignment: CDR1 SGHAT and CDR2 FQDESV (reference sequence). V gave up 5 bases and J gave up 8 bases, with 15 bases separating them. CDR3 size: 13 residues.

The chain couples TRBV5-4 to TRBJ1-2, with TRBD1 matching 8 bases. The CDR3 loop spans 16 amino acids. V was clipped by 4 bases and J by 0 bases; unmatched bases: 8. Looked up from germline, CDR1 is SGHNT and CDR2 is YYREEE (reference sequence). This CDR3 reads CASSPGTGEANYGYTF. CDR3 nucleotide sequence: TGTGCCAGCAGCCCAGGGACAGGAGAAGCTAACTATGGCTACACCTTC.

This sequence joins TRBV27 and TRBJ2-1, with 14 bases identical to TRBD2. Losses at the gene ends were 5 bases for V and 3 bases for J; bases not matched to a gene: 3. The CDR3 consists of 16 residues. Germline V gene lookup returns CDR1 MNHEY and CDR2 SMNVEV (reference sequence). CDR3 sequence reads: CASSPGTSGGYNEQFF. The CDR3 nucleotides are TGTGCCAGCAGTCCAGGGACTAGCGGGGGCTACAATGAGCAGTTCTTC.

J is TRBJ1-6 and V is TRBV7-9; 7 nucleotides align to TRBD1. V was pared by 5 bases and J by 7 bases, with 8 bases of the junction left unmatched. In germline, CDR1 is SEHNR, CDR2 FQNEAQ (reference sequence). The CDR3 runs 15 residues. Here the CDR3 DNA reads TGTGCCAGCAGCATCGACAGGGTCAGAAATTCACCCCTCCACTTT. It translates to CASSIDRVRNSPLHF.

The chain joins TRBV5-4 to TRBJ1-6; D unresolved. Germline values: CDR1 SGHNT, CDR2 YYREEE (reference sequence). Between the trimmed V and J ends, which lost 1 base and 12 bases, there was a span of 14 bases. The CDR3 is 14 residues long. This chain's CDR3 is CASSLSGAEGPLHF. CDR3 coding DNA: TGTGCCAGCAGCTTGTCGGGAGCCGAGGGACCCCTCCACTTT.

V is TRBV6-1 and J is TRBJ2-1; D not certain. Per germline, CDR1 MNHNS and CDR2 SASEGT. There are 11 residues in the CDR3. The V end was cut by 3 bases, the J end by 10 bases, with 7 bases between. The DNA for the CDR3 is TGTGCCAGCAGTGATCTATTAGAGCAGTTCTTC. This translates into CASSDLLEQFF.

The chain is built from TRBV7-9 and TRBJ2-1; no clear D. The CDR3 spans 17 residues. Trimming removed 0 bases from V and 1 base from J, with 13 bases in between. Germline V gene data show CDR1 as SEHNR and CDR2 as FQNEAQ (reference sequence). The DNA for the CDR3 is TGTGCCAGCAGCTTAGCACGTTTCAACTCTTCCTACAATGAGCAGTTCTTC. Its protein is CASSLARFNSSYNEQFF. The full variable domain, in which reference TRBV7-9 and TRBJ2-1 provide the parts outside the CDR3, is DTGVSQNPRHKITKRGQNVTFRCDPISEHNRLYWYRQTLGQGPEFLTYFQNEAQLEKSRLLSDRFSAERPKGSFSTLEIQRTEQGDSAMYLCASSLARFNSSYNEQFFGPGTRLTVL.

This rearrangement joins TRBV30 to TRBJ1-2, with D tentatively TRBD1 (6 bases). The ends were cut back, 3 bases at V and 3 bases at J, with 14 bases in the middle. This CDR3 is built from 14 residues. Germline V gene sequence: CDR1 GTSNPN, CDR2 SVGIG (reference sequence). The DNA of the CDR3 is TGTGCCTGGAGGGGACGGGACACCGACTATGGCTACACCTTC. Amino acids: CAWRGRDTDYGYTF.